The entry below describes one TCR beta chain. V gave up 3 bases and J gave up 12 bases, with 18 bases separating them. CDR3 length equals 14 residues. Germline lookup yields CDR1 MDHEN and CDR2 SYDVKM. Assay: immunoSEQ multiplex PCR; the TCRdb copy retains only in-frame clones and omits some. The repertoire holds about 480,000 clones, with about 83% as singletons. Treatment defined: roughly 18 received Ad26.COV2.S at low or high dose, single or two shots; a few received placebo; per-sample allocation not given. Sampling was done on day 63 after the first vaccine or placebo injection. The administered vaccine (an Ad26 vector) expressed Wuhan-strain SARS-CoV-2 spike. This specimen comes from a study of Ad26.COV2.S vaccination and SARS-CoV-2 variants. Study-wide context: The vaccine Ad26.COV2.S was put into the muscle once, or twice with 56 days between.

This sequence joins TRBV28 and TRBJ2-1; possible D gene TRBD2, 6 bases. This TCR derives from a person between 18 and 59 years old who received the Ad26.COV2.S COVID-19 vaccine or a placebo. Sequences were derived from peripheral blood, sampled in a trial of Ad26.COV2.S vaccine versus placebo. Written as DNA, the CDR3 is TGTGCCAGCAGTTTCTCCGGGACCTACGGGGGGCAGTTCTTC. Translating gives CASSFSGTYGGQFF.